The following is a T cell receptor (beta chain) sequence with its context. This sample is part of a study of spatial heterogeneity in lung cancer. Study background: Consistent detection of more beta-chain than alpha-chain sequences was observed.

One entry per CDR3 protein results from TCRdb running MiXCR on the 5' RACE reads. Here the sample spans about 80,000 distinct CDR3 sequences, approximately 21% being singletons. Time point given: sample taken at primary tumor resection. TCRs were sequenced from unsorted whole RNA of tumor, nontumor lung or PBMC. V was clipped by 5 bases and J by 7 bases; unmatched bases: 6. This CDR3 spans 13 amino acids. The clonotype originates from a male donor with early-stage non-small cell lung cancer. The chain couples TRBV12-3 or TRBV12-4 to TRBJ2-7; 9 bases are shared with TRBD1. The sample here was PBMCs, taken at surgery. CDR3 sequence reads: CASSRGTGREQYF. The CDR3 bases are TGTGCCAGCAGTCGAGGGACAGGGCGGGAGCAGTACTTC.